This T cell receptor (beta chain) is drawn from a study of cytomegalovirus exposure and HLA in healthy donors. Both 60 Vbeta primers and 13 Jbeta primers went into the PCR. Assay: immunoSEQ multiplex PCR; the TCRdb copy retains only in-frame clones and omits some. The profile shows 200,000 or so clones, approximately 84% of them singletons. The sample holds a few counts of this clone. This CDR3 comprises 13 residues. The germline gives CDR1 MNHEY, CDR2 SMNVEV (reference sequence). V dropped 8 bases and J dropped 4; count of bases not matched to a gene: 5. This clonotype was obtained from a boy between 5 and 17 years old in good health and CMV-seronegative. The sample was PBMCs. The J gene is TRBJ1-1, the V gene TRBV27; TRBD1 matches at 9 bases. The CDR3 region is CASGTTGGTEAFF. The DNA of the CDR3 is TGTGCCAGCGGTACGACAGGGGGCACTGAAGCTTTCTTT.